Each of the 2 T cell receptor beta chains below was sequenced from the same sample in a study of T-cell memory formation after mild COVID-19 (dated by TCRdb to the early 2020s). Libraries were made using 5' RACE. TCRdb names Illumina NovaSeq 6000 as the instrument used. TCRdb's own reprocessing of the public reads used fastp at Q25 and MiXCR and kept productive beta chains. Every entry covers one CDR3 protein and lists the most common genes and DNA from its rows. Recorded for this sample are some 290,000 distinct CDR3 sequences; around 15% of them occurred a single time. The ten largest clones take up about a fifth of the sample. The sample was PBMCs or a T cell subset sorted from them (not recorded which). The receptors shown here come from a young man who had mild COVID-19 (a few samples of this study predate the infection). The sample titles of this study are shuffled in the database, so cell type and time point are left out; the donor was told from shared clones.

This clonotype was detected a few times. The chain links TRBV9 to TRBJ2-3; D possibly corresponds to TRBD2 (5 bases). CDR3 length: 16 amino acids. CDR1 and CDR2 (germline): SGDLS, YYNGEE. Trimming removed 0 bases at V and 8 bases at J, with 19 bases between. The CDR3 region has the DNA TGTGCCAGCAGCGTAGCGGGGTCTCCCTGGGGTGGTACGCAGTATTTT. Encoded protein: CASSVAGSPWGGTQYF.

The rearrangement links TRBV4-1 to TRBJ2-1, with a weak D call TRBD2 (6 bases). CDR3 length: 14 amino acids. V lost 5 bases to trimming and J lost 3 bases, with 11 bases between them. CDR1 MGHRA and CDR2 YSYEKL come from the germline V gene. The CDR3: CASSSGLSYNEQFF. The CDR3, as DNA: TGCGCCAGCAGCTCGGGACTCAGCTACAATGAGCAGTTCTTC.